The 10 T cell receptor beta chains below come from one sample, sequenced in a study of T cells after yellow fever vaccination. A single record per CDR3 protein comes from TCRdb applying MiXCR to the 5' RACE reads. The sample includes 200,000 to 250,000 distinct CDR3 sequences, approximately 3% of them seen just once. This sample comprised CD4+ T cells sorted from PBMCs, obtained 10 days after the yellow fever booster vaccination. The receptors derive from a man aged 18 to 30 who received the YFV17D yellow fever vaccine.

CDR3 in amino acids: CASSARRGSMNEQFF. CDR3 sequence (DNA): TGTGCCAGCAGCGCAAGGAGGGGATCGATGAATGAGCAGTTCTTC. V gene TRBV7-3 combines with J gene TRBJ2-1; D may be TRBD2 (6 bases). The CDR3 has 15 residues. Germline CDR1 and CDR2: SGHTA and FQGTGA. V lost 5 bases to trimming and J lost 7 bases, with 18 bases between them.

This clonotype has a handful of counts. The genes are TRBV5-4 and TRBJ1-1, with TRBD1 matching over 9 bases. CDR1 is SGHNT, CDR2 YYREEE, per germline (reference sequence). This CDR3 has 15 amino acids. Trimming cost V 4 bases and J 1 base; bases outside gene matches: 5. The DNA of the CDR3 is TGTGCCAGCAGCACCCCGGGACAGGGGAACACTGAAGCTTTCTTT. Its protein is CASSTPGQGNTEAFF.

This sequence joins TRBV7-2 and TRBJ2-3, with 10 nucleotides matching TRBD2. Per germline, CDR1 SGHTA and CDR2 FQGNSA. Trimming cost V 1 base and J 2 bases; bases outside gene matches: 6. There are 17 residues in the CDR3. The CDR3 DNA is TGTGCCAGCAGCTTAGTGGTAGCGGGGGGCCACACAGATACGCAGTATTTT. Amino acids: CASSLVVAGGHTDTQYF.

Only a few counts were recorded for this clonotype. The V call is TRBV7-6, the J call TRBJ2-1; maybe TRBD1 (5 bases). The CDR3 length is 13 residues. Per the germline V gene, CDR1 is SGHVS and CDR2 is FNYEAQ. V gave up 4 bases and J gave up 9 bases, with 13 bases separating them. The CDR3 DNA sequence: TGTGCCAGCAGCTCCCAGAGTGGGGCTGAGCAGTTCTTC. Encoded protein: CASSSQSGAEQFF.

In DNA form, the CDR3 reads TGCGCCAGCAGCCAAGATCATTGGCAGGGAATTTCCTACGAGCAGTACTTC. Its translation: CASSQDHWQGISYEQYF. V usage is TRBV4-3 and J usage is TRBJ2-7, with a weak D call TRBD1 (5 bases). CDR3 length: 17 amino acids. The germline V gene encodes CDR1 LGHNA and CDR2 YSLEER. V dropped 0 bases and J dropped 1 base, with 16 bases sitting between them.

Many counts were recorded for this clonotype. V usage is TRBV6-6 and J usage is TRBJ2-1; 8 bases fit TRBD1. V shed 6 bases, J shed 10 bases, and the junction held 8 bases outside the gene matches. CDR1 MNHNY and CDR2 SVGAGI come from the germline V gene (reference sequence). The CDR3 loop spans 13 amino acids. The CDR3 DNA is TGTGCCAGCAGGTATTCTACAGGGGGGGAGCAGTTCTTC. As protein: CASRYSTGGEQFF.

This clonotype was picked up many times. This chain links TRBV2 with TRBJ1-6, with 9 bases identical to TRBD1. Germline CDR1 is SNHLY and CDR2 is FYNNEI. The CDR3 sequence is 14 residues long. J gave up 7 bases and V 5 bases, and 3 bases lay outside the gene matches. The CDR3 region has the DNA TGTGCCAGCAGTCAAGACAGGGGGAATTCACCCCTCCACTTT. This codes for CASSQDRGNSPLHF.

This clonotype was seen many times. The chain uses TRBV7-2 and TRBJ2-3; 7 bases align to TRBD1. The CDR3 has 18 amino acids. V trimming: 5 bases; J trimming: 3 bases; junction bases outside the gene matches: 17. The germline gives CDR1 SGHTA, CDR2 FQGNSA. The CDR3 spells CASSVADTRTGPTDTQYF. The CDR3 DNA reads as TGTGCCAGCAGCGTCGCTGACACAAGGACAGGCCCAACAGATACGCAGTATTTT.

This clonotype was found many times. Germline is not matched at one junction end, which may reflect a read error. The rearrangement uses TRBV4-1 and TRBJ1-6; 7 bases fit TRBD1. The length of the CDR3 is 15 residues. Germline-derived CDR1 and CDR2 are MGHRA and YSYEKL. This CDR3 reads CASSQSPPGQPPGRF. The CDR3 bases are TGCGCCAGCAGCCAATCGCCTCCGGGACAGCCACCCGGGCGCTTT.

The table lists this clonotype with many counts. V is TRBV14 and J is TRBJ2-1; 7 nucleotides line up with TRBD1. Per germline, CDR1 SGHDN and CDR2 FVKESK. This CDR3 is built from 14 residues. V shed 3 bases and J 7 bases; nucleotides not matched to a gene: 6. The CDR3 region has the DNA TGTGCCAGCAGCCAGTTGGCAGGGGGTAATGAGCAGTTCTTC. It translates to CASSQLAGGNEQFF.